This T cell receptor (beta chain) came from a study of blood T cell repertoires in COVID-19. This CDR3 contains 17 residues. J gave up 5 bases and V 5 bases, and 14 bases lay outside the gene matches. Germline CDR1 is LNHDA and CDR2 is SQIVND (reference sequence). In the original processing: For nucleated cells, counts were estimated from reference gene primer amplification. Sequenced by immunoSEQ multiplex PCR; TCRdb stores in-frame clones only, minus some. The V and J calls and clone size are taken from that table; D and trimming were inferred from the DNA. The sample carries roughly 50,000 clones, approximately 84% recorded once.

V gene TRBV19 combines with J gene TRBJ1-3; 8 positions agree with TRBD1. This sequence was found in a human donor with active or convalescent COVID-19. The donor label of this sample is uncertain. The sample comprised peripheral blood. The CDR3 nucleotides read TGTGCCAGTAGTTCCTTCCTCCTGGACAGGGCGCGAAACACCATATATTTT. It specifies CASSSFLLDRARNTIYF.